The clone carrying this TCR beta chain was seen at least ten times. Its antigen is not identified. TCRbeta library preparation incorporated unique molecular identifiers. TCRdb passed the PCR reads through MiXCR, listing each CDR3 protein once. The sample lists 200,000 to 250,000 distinct CDR3 sequences, roughly 8.2% occurring once. The data derive from a study of T-cell reconstitution after alpha-beta-depleted transplantation in children. The J segment lost 1 base and the V segment lost 6 bases, leaving 11 bases of the junction unmatched. The CDR3 extends over 16 amino acids. Study findings and constraints: In patients about two months after transplant, alpha-beta T cells reportedly arose from several hundred expanded graft clones.

This sample comprised PBMCs, mostly from graft donor cells, obtained 180 days after TCRalphabeta/CD19-depleted stem cell transplant. This clonotype was obtained from a male patient between 10 and 17 years old who had a stem cell transplant for acute lymphoblastic leukemia, so the T cells may come from the graft donor. This chain joins TRBV12-3 or TRBV12-4 and TRBJ2-5; TRBD1 agrees at 7 bases. CDR3 protein: CASSLPGQWGQETQYF. The CDR3 DNA follows: TGTGCCAGCAGCCTCCCGGGACAGTGGGGCCAAGAGACCCAGTACTTC.